This entry describes one T cell receptor (beta chain). This clonotype came up a few times. Its recognized antigen is unknown. Base qualities are not at hand, and no much larger clone is one base apart. The sample belongs to a study of T-cell memory formation after mild COVID-19 listed by TCRdb under 2021. In the study overall: TCR sequence clusters from the two donors were found to be largely donor specific. Longitudinal TCRalpha and TCRbeta repertoire sequencing tracked T-cell clones expanding and contracting after mild COVID-19 in a couple of donors. The cohort was made up of two young adult volunteers, one female and one male, who were previously healthy. The paper's findings and limits, for the study overall: Some responding clones were found in pre-infection memory, which suggests that pre-existing cross-reactive memory T cells took part in the SARS-CoV-2 response. Contracting CD4+ clones turned up mainly in the CM and EM memory subsets, whereas EMRA was where CD8+ clones were enriched. SARS-CoV-2 specificity of the second-wave clones peaking on day 37 was not confirmed. The study covered only a couple of mild cases, and larger cohorts including severe cases with pre-infection samples were considered necessary. From day 15 to 85, contracting clones showed balanced CD4/CD8 phenotypes, whereas a second wave of clones that expanded from day 15 to 37 leaned towards CD4+.

V is cut by 0 bases and J by 7 bases, and the space between the germline ends is 4 bases. From the cysteine through the phenylalanine, the CDR3 covers 12 amino acids. Left in the record is the CDR3 DNA by itself, 36 bases read in frame from the first base. According to the germline V gene, CDR1 reads SGHTA and CDR2 reads FQGNSA. PBMCs were isolated by Ficoll-Paque density gradient centrifugation. TCRdb records Illumina NovaSeq 6000 as the sequencer. TCRalpha and TCRbeta cDNA libraries were built by 5'RACE with constant-segment primers, adding sample barcodes and unique molecular identifiers. RNA was extracted from every sample with Trizol reagent. Amplification of the libraries took two PCR steps, and the second step added a second sample barcode plus Illumina TruSeq adapters. The libraries were sequenced on an Illumina NovaSeq using 2 x 150 bp paired-end reads. As for the original processing: With migec v1.2.7, reads were demultiplexed and then collapsed into UMI-guided consensus sequences. Using mixcr v2.1.11, UMI consensuses were aligned to TRA and TRB V and J templates and then assembled into clonotypes. Expanded or contracted clonotypes were those called significant by both edgeR and NoisET, with noise models trained on biological replicates. For edgeR calls, the thresholds were a false discovery rate-adjusted p below 0.01 and a log2 fold-change of 1. PCA with hierarchical clustering of max-normalized trajectories of the 1000 most abundant clonotypes was used as exploratory dynamics analysis. Separately sequenced CD4+ and CD8+ repertoires were used to assign a CD4 or CD8 phenotype to each responding clone. TCRdb itself trimmed the public reads at Q25 with fastp, ran MiXCR and retained productive beta chains. A single entry per CDR3 protein holds the most common genes and DNA from its merged rows. TCRdb assigned the V and J calls; the authors' analysis was not used. The sample data list about 82,000 distinct CDR3 sequences, and around 13% of these were observed just once. Around two fifths of the sample belongs to the ten largest clones.

Sequenced material: PBMCs or a T cell subset sorted from them (not recorded which). This TCR came from a man aged 18 to 29 who had mild COVID-19 (a few samples of this study predate the infection). The sample titles of this study are shuffled in the database, so cell type and time point are left out; the donor was told from shared clones. The chain joins TRBV7-2 to TRBJ1-5, with the D gene not confidently named. The CDR3 sequence is CASSLANQPQHF. Read as DNA, the sequence is TGTGCCAGCAGCTTAGCGAACCAGCCCCAGCATTTT.